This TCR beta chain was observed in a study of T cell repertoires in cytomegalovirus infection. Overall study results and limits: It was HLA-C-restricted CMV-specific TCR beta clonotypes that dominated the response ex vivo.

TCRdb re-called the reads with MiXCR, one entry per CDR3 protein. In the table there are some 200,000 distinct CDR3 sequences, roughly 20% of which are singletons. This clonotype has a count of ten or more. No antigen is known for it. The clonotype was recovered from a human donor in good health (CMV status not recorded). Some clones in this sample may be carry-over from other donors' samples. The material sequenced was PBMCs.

As DNA, the CDR3 is TGTGCCAGCAGCTTATACCAACCCGGGACAGGGGGCACAGATACGCAGTATTTT. As protein: CASSLYQPGTGGTDTQYF. V gene TRBV7-8 combines with J gene TRBJ2-3; 10 bases align to TRBD1. This CDR3 has 18 residues. V was pared by 2 bases and J by 1 base, with 9 bases of the junction left unmatched. Germline CDR1 and CDR2: SGHVS and FQNEAQ.